The rows below give T cell receptor beta chains drawn from one sample of a study of CD8 T cells in ankylosing spondylitis. Each CDR3 protein is one row after TCRdb ran MiXCR on the 5' RACE reads. The sample includes 110,000 to 150,000 distinct CDR3 sequences, 7.5% to 9.5% of them seen just once. Source material: synovial fluid, either unsorted or a sorted T cell fraction (not recorded which). These receptor sequences come from a male donor with ankylosing spondylitis. CDR3s include the opening cysteine and the closing phenylalanine or tryptophan. D genes are given only for firm matches. The listing skips clone size in some rows; elsewhere it reads once, few, many or a size class.

>TRBD2|TRBV5-1|TRBJ2-5|few
CASSVGALAEETQYF
TGCGCCAGCAGCGTGGGTGCACTAGCGGAAGAGACCCAGTACTTC
>NA|TRBV7-2|TRBJ1-6|few
CASSSTVNSPLHF
TGTGCCAGCAGCTCGACAGTAAATTCACCCCTCCACTTT
>NA|TRBV24-1|TRBJ1-1|many
CATSDGVIAFF
TGTGCCACCAGTGATGGGGTGATTGCTTTCTTT
>NA|TRBV12-3/TRBV12-4|TRBJ1-1|many
CASSLALTLPTYKNTEAFF
TGTGCCAGCAGTTTAGCTCTAACTCTGCCCACCTACAAGAACACTGAAGCTTTCTTT
>NA|TRBV10-3|TRBJ2-3|many
CAISDPGKGGTDTQYF
TGTGCCATCAGTGATCCGGGAAAGGGGGGCACAGATACGCAGTATTTT
>NA|TRBV20-1|TRBJ1-5|many
CSASHRDGERPQHF
TGCAGTGCTAGCCACCGGGACGGCGAGAGGCCCCAGCATTTT
>NA|TRBV28|TRBJ2-7|many
CASSFLGPYSYEQYF
TGTGCCAGCAGTTTCCTGGGACCATACTCCTACGAGCAGTACTTC
>TRBD2|TRBV6-5|TRBJ2-3|NA
CASSLLAGGRDTQYF
TGTGCCAGCAGTCTACTAGCGGGAGGGAGAGATACGCAGTATTTT
>TRBD2|TRBV2|TRBJ2-7|few
CASSGLAGGEQYF
TGTGCCAGCAGTGGACTAGCGGGAGGAGAGCAGTACTTC
>TRBD1|TRBV28|TRBJ1-2|few
CASSETVRDRGYYGYTF
TGTGCCAGCAGCGAGACCGTCCGGGACAGGGGGTACTATGGCTACACCTTC
>NA|TRBV27|TRBJ2-1|many
CASSLQAVSYNEQFF
TGTGCCAGCAGTTTACAAGCGGTCTCCTACAATGAGCAGTTCTTC
>NA|TRBV6-2/TRBV6-3|TRBJ1-1|few
CASSYYRVGVSEAFF
TGTGCCAGCAGTTACTACAGGGTTGGTGTTTCTGAAGCTTTCTTT
>TRBD1|TRBV20-1|TRBJ1-1|few
CSARVGLGTGFTEAFF
TGCAGTGCTAGAGTTGGTTTGGGGACAGGGTTCACTGAAGCTTTCTTT
>NA|TRBV12-3/TRBV12-4|TRBJ1-2|NA
CASSPMYGNYGYTF
TGTGCCAGCAGCCCCATGTACGGTAACTATGGCTACACCTTC
>TRBD1|TRBV28|TRBJ1-5|many
CASEQGSDQPQHF
TGTGCCAGCGAACAGGGGAGCGATCAGCCCCAGCATTTT
>NA|TRBV5-1|TRBJ2-3|NA
CASSISPGPPPDTQYF
TGCGCCAGCAGCATTAGTCCGGGACCACCCCCCGATACGCAGTATTTT
>NA|TRBV2|TRBJ1-2|many
CASSVGTHGYTF
TGTGCCAGCAGTGTAGGGACACATGGCTACACCTTC
>TRBD2|TRBV18|TRBJ2-1|once
CASSLTSGVAYNEQFF
TGTGCCAGCTCCCTCACTAGCGGGGTGGCCTACAATGAGCAGTTCTTC
>TRBD2|TRBV5-6|TRBJ2-5|NA
CASSLRGGVLETQYF
TGTGCCAGCAGCTTGCGCGGGGGGGTGCTGGAGACCCAGTACTTC
>NA|TRBV7-2|TRBJ2-7|few
CASSSMRYEQYF
TGTGCCAGCAGCTCCATGAGGTACGAGCAGTACTTC
>TRBD1|TRBV4-1|TRBJ1-5|many
CASSHYRDRNQPQHF
TGCGCCAGCAGCCATTACCGGGACAGGAATCAGCCCCAGCATTTT
>TRBD1|TRBV7-2|TRBJ1-1|few
CASSSPQGVGVTEAFF
TGTGCCAGCAGCAGCCCCCAGGGGGTGGGTGTCACTGAAGCTTTCTTT
>NA|TRBV5-1|TRBJ2-3|many
CASTLAGQSADTQYF
TGCGCCAGCACCCTGGCGGGCCAGTCCGCAGATACGCAGTATTTT
>NA|TRBV20-1|TRBJ1-3|NA
CSASMTVSGNTIYF
TGCAGTGCTTCGATGACAGTCTCTGGAAACACCATATATTTT
>NA|TRBV6-6|TRBJ2-2|many
CASSLQTGELFF
TGTGCCAGCAGCCTCCAAACCGGGGAGCTGTTTTTT
>NA|TRBV4-3|TRBJ1-1|few
CASSQDLRTAANTEAFF
TGCGCCAGCAGCCAAGACTTGAGGACAGCTGCGAACACTGAAGCTTTCTTT
>TRBD1|TRBV29-1|TRBJ2-4|NA
CSVRNTAGQGKNIQYF
TGCAGCGTTCGCAACACCGCAGGACAGGGCAAAAACATTCAGTACTTC
>NA|TRBV7-2|TRBJ1-1|many
CASSLNIVTEAFF
TGTGCCAGCAGCTTAAATATTGTCACTGAAGCTTTCTTT
>NA|TRBV7-2|TRBJ1-2|many
CASSSGAYYGYTF
TGTGCCAGCAGCTCGGGGGCGTATTATGGCTACACCTTC
>TRBD2|TRBV20-1|TRBJ2-7|many
CSAPTAGVSYEQYF
TGCAGTGCCCCGACGGCGGGAGTCTCCTACGAGCAGTACTTC
>NA|TRBV10-1|TRBJ2-2|few
CASSASLRELFF
TGCGCCAGCAGTGCTAGCTTGCGGGAGCTGTTTTTT
>TRBD2|TRBV7-2|TRBJ2-1|once
CASSTGLGSGNEQFF
TGTGCCAGCAGCACGGGACTAGGCAGCGGCAATGAGCAGTTCTTC
>NA|TRBV7-9|TRBJ2-7|few
CASSLGTVGIYEQYF
TGTGCCAGCAGCTTAGGGACAGTCGGGATTTACGAGCAGTACTTC
>TRBD1|TRBV6-6|TRBJ1-6|few
CASSYQDRALHF
TGTGCCAGCAGTTACCAAGACAGGGCCCTCCACTTT
>NA|TRBV11-2|TRBJ2-5|NA
CASSLDGRPREETQYF
TGTGCCAGCAGCTTAGACGGTCGACCCCGTGAGGAGACCCAGTACTTC
>NA|TRBV6-6|TRBJ1-1|many
CASRSQGNTEAFF
TGTGCCAGCAGGTCTCAGGGGAACACTGAAGCTTTCTTT
>TRBD1|TRBV2|TRBJ1-2|many
CASRGGGGEDRYTF
TGTGCCAGCAGGGGTGGAGGGGGCGAGGATCGCTACACCTTC
>NA|TRBV20-1|TRBJ2-3|many
CSARYPGATDTQYF
TGCAGTGCTAGATACCCAGGAGCGACAGATACGCAGTATTTT
>NA|TRBV20-1|TRBJ1-1|NA
CSAKPLNTEAFF
TGCAGTGCCAAACCCCTGAACACTGAAGCTTTCTTT
>NA|TRBV28|TRBJ1-5|many
CASSFWGLTSDQPQHF
TGTGCCAGCAGTTTCTGGGGGCTAACCTCGGATCAGCCCCAGCATTTT
>TRBD1|TRBV28|TRBJ2-5|many
CASSSGTGDMKTQYF
TGTGCCAGCAGTTCCGGGACAGGGGATATGAAGACCCAGTACTTC
>NA|TRBV28|TRBJ1-4|many
CASTTGGIGTNEKLFF
TGTGCCAGCACCACGGGGGGAATTGGAACTAATGAAAAACTGTTTTTT
>TRBD2|TRBV4-2|TRBJ2-3|many
CASSQDQPGLAGSSTDTQYF
TGTGCCAGCAGCCAAGATCAACCGGGACTAGCAGGTTCTAGCACAGATACGCAGTATTTT
>TRBD2|TRBV20-1|TRBJ2-7|few
CSASPSGSGLGSYEQYF
TGCAGTGCTAGTCCTAGCGGGAGCGGTTTAGGCTCCTACGAGCAGTACTTC
>NA|TRBV9|TRBJ1-3|few
CASSVGGYSGNTIYF
TGTGCCAGCAGCGTAGGCGGATACTCTGGAAACACCATATATTTT
>NA|TRBV20-1|TRBJ1-4|many
CSAHLGDEKLFF
TGCAGTGCGCACTTGGGGGATGAAAAACTGTTTTTT
>TRBD1|TRBV5-1|TRBJ1-3|many
CASSSWPTGVSGNTIYF
TGCGCCAGCAGCTCTTGGCCGACAGGGGTGTCTGGAAACACCATATATTTT
>NA|TRBV9|TRBJ1-2|few
CASSVGGTPLAF
TGTGCCAGCAGCGTAGGGGGGACACCCTTAGCCTTC